This T cell receptor (beta chain) was observed in a study of blood T cell repertoires in COVID-19. Sequenced by immunoSEQ multiplex PCR; TCRdb stores in-frame clones only, minus some. The data contain fewer than 85,000 clones, 88% of them singletons. CDR3 length equals 13 residues. V was shortened by 1 base and J by 3 bases, with 6 bases between the two germline ends. Germline loops: CDR1 MGHRA, CDR2 YSYEKL. The chain uses TRBV4-1 and TRBJ1-2; no reliable D call. The sample comprised peripheral blood. The source of this sequence is a human donor in a cohort sampled during active COVID-19. Here the CDR3 reads CASSQATDYGYTF. Written as DNA, the CDR3 is TGCGCCAGCAGCCAAGCAACAGACTATGGCTACACCTTC.